These 5 T cell receptor beta chains share one sample of origin, sequenced in a study of blood T cell repertoires in COVID-19. The data were produced by immunoSEQ multiplex PCR, yet TCRdb's version contains in-frame clones alone and is incomplete. The repertoire holds some 380,000 clones, nearly 90% seen once, with roughly 2% in the top ten. Source material: PBMCs or T cells enriched from blood (not recorded which). The source is a woman between 35 and 50 years old with acute COVID-19.

The V call is TRBV21-1, the J call TRBJ1-5; the D segment call TRBD1 is taken from the table without a DNA check. TRBV21-1 is termed a pseudogene. CDR3 length: 15 residues. CDR3 protein: CASTEEGACNQPQHF. The CDR3 DNA is TGTGCCAGCACCGAAGAGGGGGCTTGCAATCAGCCCCAGCATTTT.

The chain combines TRBV2 with TRBJ1-5, with D maybe TRBD1 (6 bases). This CDR3 has 13 amino acids. Per germline, CDR1 SNHLY and CDR2 FYNNEI. The ends were cut back, 6 bases at V and 6 bases at J, with 12 bases in the middle. The DNA of the CDR3 is TGTGCCAGCAGCCCGGGGGGGCGTCAGCCCCAGCATTTT. Its translation is CASSPGGRQPQHF.

This clone appeared once. The CDR3 here is CASSARRDGTANSPLHF. CDR3 bases: TGTGCCAGCAGTGCCCGGAGGGACGGGACAGCAAATTCACCCCTCCACTTT. The chain employs TRBV2 and TRBJ1-6; 7 positions agree with TRBD1. The CDR3 is made up of 17 amino acids. Germline V gene sequence: CDR1 SNHLY, CDR2 FYNNEI. With V trimmed by 4 bases and J by 7 bases, 13 bases remained unmatched.

V is TRBV5-5 and J is TRBJ2-5; 8 positions match TRBD1. This CDR3 contains 14 residues. Trimming at V came to 0 bases and at J to 6 bases, leaving 4 bases not matched to a gene. Looked up from germline, CDR1 is SGHKS and CDR2 is YYEKEE (reference sequence). CDR3 coding DNA: TGTGCCAGCAGCTTGGAGGCAGGGGGCAAGACCCAGTACTTC. It codes for CASSLEAGGKTQYF.

Points on this clone: This CDR3 is also generated by other DNA sequences in the sample. The rearrangement links TRBV12-3 or TRBV12-4 to TRBJ1-2, with 10 bases matching TRBD1. The CDR3 runs to 13 residues. The J segment lost 7 bases and the V segment lost 6 bases, leaving 5 bases of the junction unmatched. CDR3 nucleotides: TGTGCCAGCAGACCTGGGACAGGGGTTGGCTACACCTTC. Residues: CASRPGTGVGYTF.